The rows below give T cell receptor beta chains drawn from one sample of a study of post-analysis software for immune sequencing data. TCRdb itself ran the PCR reads through MiXCR, one entry per CDR3 protein. The sample contains about 400,000 distinct CDR3 sequences, roughly 36% of which appear only once. The sequenced sample was blood. The receptors originated from a girl aged 10-17 years with multiple sclerosis. CDR3s include the opening cysteine and the closing phenylalanine or tryptophan. Fields, in order: V gene, D gene, J gene, clone size, CDR3 protein, CDR3 DNA. The D gene is left open where the match is weak. A clone size is listed for some rows: how often the clone was seen (once, few, many), or a class if it is expanded.

TRBV6-5	NA	TRBJ2-1	NA	CASRDRVNEQFF	TGTGCCAGCAGGGACCGAGTCAATGAGCAGTTCTTC
TRBV20-1	NA	TRBJ2-5	once	CSASRFGLADQETQYF	TGCAGTGCTAGTCGCTTCGGGCTAGCAGACCAAGAGACCCAGTACTTC
TRBV3-1	NA	TRBJ2-6	NA	CASSQDYSGANVLTF	TGTGCCAGCAGCCAAGATTACTCTGGGGCCAACGTCCTGACTTTC
TRBV12-3/TRBV12-4	TRBD1	TRBJ1-2	few	CASSFWTRQGDYTF	TGTGCCAGCAGTTTCTGGACCCGACAGGGGGACTACACCTTC
TRBV5-1	NA	TRBJ2-1	few	CASSRWRSLSSYNEQFF	TGCGCCAGCAGCCGGTGGCGATCCCTTAGCTCCTACAATGAGCAGTTCTTC
TRBV20-1	NA	TRBJ1-2	few	CSASPGEYGYTF	TGCAGTGCTAGCCCAGGGGAGTATGGCTACACCTTC
TRBV12-3/TRBV12-4	NA	TRBJ2-1	once	CASTGPRGVVNGQFF	TGTGCCAGCACGGGACCCAGGGGGGTTGTGAATGGGCAGTTCTTC
TRBV6-5	NA	TRBJ2-1	NA	CASSPKVGTLYNEQFF	TGTGCCAGCAGCCCCAAGGTCGGGACCCTATACAATGAGCAGTTCTTC
TRBV5-1	NA	TRBJ2-2	few	CASSSESVGELFF	TGCGCCAGCAGCTCTGAGAGCGTCGGGGAGCTGTTTTTT
TRBV6-5	NA	TRBJ1-5	few	CASSYSTAGDQPQHF	TGTGCCAGCAGTTACTCGACGGCAGGGGATCAGCCCCAGCATTTT
TRBV27	NA	TRBJ2-7	few	CASSLSQAGSYEQYF	TGTGCCAGCAGTTTATCGCAGGCAGGGAGCTACGAGCAGTACTTC
TRBV7-2	NA	TRBJ2-2	NA	CASSLSYANTGELFF	TGTGCCAGCAGCTTGTCGTACGCGAACACCGGGGAGCTGTTTTTT
TRBV2	NA	TRBJ1-2	NA	CASSEALGGEGYTF	TGTGCCAGCAGTGAAGCGCTCGGGGGGGAAGGCTACACCTTC
TRBV7-2	NA	TRBJ1-2	few	CASSLVSGQFRGSGYTF	TGTGCCAGCAGCTTAGTCTCGGGGCAATTTCGTGGGTCTGGCTACACCTTC
TRBV7-2	NA	TRBJ2-5	NA	CARSLDVAGRETQYF	TGTGCCCGCAGCTTGGACGTGGCAGGGAGGGAGACCCAGTACTTC
TRBV29-1	TRBD2	TRBJ2-3	NA	CSVEDTSGGTDTQYF	TGCAGCGTTGAAGACACTAGCGGGGGGACAGATACGCAGTATTTT
TRBV14	NA	TRBJ1-2	many	CASSQGPLDYGYTF	TGTGCCAGCAGCCAAGGCCCTCTGGACTATGGCTACACCTTC
TRBV7-3	TRBD1	TRBJ2-2	once	CASSFNPDRVGTGELFF	TGTGCCAGCAGCTTTAACCCTGACAGGGTCGGCACCGGGGAGCTGTTTTTT
TRBV20-1	TRBD1	TRBJ1-2	few	CSARVFGQGDYGYTF	TGCAGTGCTAGAGTGTTCGGACAGGGGGACTATGGCTACACCTTC
TRBV5-6	TRBD1	TRBJ1-1	NA	CASSGTGVSGAFF	TGTGCCAGCAGCGGTACAGGGGTGAGTGGAGCTTTCTTT
TRBV6-1	NA	TRBJ1-6	NA	CASSGLRAIYNSPLHF	TGTGCCAGCAGCGGACTTAGAGCCATCTATAATTCACCCCTCCACTTT
TRBV5-1	NA	TRBJ2-2	NA	CASSLDRMAGELFF	TGCGCCAGCAGCTTGGACAGGATGGCCGGGGAGCTGTTTTTT
TRBV20-1	NA	TRBJ1-2	NA	CSARGTVGGRSYGYTF	TGCAGTGCTCGCGGAACAGTGGGAGGGCGGTCCTATGGCTACACCTTC
TRBV5-1	NA	TRBJ2-7	NA	CASSSGTGTYNEQYF	TGCGCCAGCAGCTCCGGGACGGGGACCTACAATGAGCAGTACTTC
TRBV27	TRBD1	TRBJ2-7	NA	CASSDTGGEQYF	TGTGCCAGCAGCGATACAGGGGGGGAGCAGTACTTC
TRBV6-2/TRBV6-3	NA	TRBJ2-4	NA	CASSYYRTREDIQYF	TGTGCCAGCAGTTACTACCGGACAAGGGAAGACATTCAGTACTTC
TRBV24-1	TRBD2	TRBJ2-1	NA	CATLAGGNHNEQFF	TGTGCCACCCTAGCGGGGGGGAACCACAATGAGCAGTTCTTC
TRBV7-6	TRBD2	TRBJ2-5	NA	CASSLAFGGAPNNEQYF	TGTGCCAGCAGCTTAGCCTTCGGGGGGGCACCCAACAATGAGCAGTACTTC
TRBV12-3/TRBV12-4	NA	TRBJ1-5	many	CASSLTENQPQHF	TGTGCCAGCAGTTTAACGGAGAATCAGCCCCAGCATTTT
TRBV7-2	NA	TRBJ2-7	once	CASSSPPGPHEQYF	TGTGCCAGCAGCTCTCCACCGGGCCCCCACGAGCAGTACTTC
TRBV20-1	TRBD1	TRBJ1-5	many	CSATPTGSPGQPQHF	TGCAGTGCTACCCCGACAGGGTCTCCAGGTCAGCCCCAGCATTTT
TRBV5-1	NA	TRBJ2-3	many	CASSQDPPTDTQYF	TGCGCCAGCAGCCAGGACCCCCCGACAGATACGCAGTATTTT
TRBV7-9	NA	TRBJ1-5	NA	CASSSDRGQGNQPQHF	TGTGCCAGCAGCTCCGATCGGGGGCAAGGCAATCAGCCCCAGCATTTT
TRBV4-2	TRBD1	TRBJ1-4	NA	CASSDRDRENEKLFF	TGTGCCAGCAGCGATCGGGACAGGGAAAATGAAAAACTGTTTTTT
TRBV7-9	TRBD2	TRBJ2-5	few	CASSTHGTSKETQYF	TGTGCCAGCAGCACCCACGGGACTAGTAAAGAGACCCAGTACTTC
TRBV10-3	TRBD2	TRBJ2-5	NA	CAINQRGGRETQYF	TGTGCCATCAATCAGCGGGGGGGTCGAGAGACCCAGTACTTC
TRBV12-5	NA	TRBJ2-1	few	CASGLHPQPYNEQFF	TGTGCTAGTGGTTTACATCCTCAGCCCTACAATGAGCAGTTCTTC
TRBV2	NA	TRBJ2-5	NA	CASSERVGPPGETQYF	TGTGCCAGCAGTGAAAGGGTTGGGCCGCCGGGGGAGACCCAGTACTTC
TRBV29-1	TRBD2	TRBJ2-1	NA	CSFTGGVDEQFF	TGCAGCTTCACGGGGGGGGTAGATGAGCAGTTCTTC
TRBV7-9	TRBD2	TRBJ2-5	few	CASSWGLAGDLQETQYF	TGTGCCAGCAGCTGGGGACTAGCGGGGGACCTACAAGAGACCCAGTACTTC
TRBV4-1	TRBD1	TRBJ2-1	few	CASSQYRGVGDEQFF	TGCGCCAGCAGCCAATACAGGGGGGTTGGAGATGAGCAGTTCTTC
TRBV28	NA	TRBJ2-7	NA	CASSSGTLYNEQYF	TGTGCCAGCAGTTCCGGGACCCTTTACAATGAGCAGTACTTC
TRBV30	NA	TRBJ2-6	NA	CAWSVNAGSPFSGANVLTF	TGTGCCTGGAGTGTTAATGCGGGGTCCCCGTTCTCTGGGGCCAACGTCCTGACTTTC
TRBV6-5	NA	TRBJ1-4	NA	CASRTPREGEKLFF	TGTGCCAGCAGGACTCCCCGGGAGGGGGAAAAACTGTTTTTT
TRBV12-3/TRBV12-4	NA	TRBJ2-7	few	CASTPGLAGEQYF	TGTGCCAGCACCCCGGGGCTAGCAGGGGAGCAGTACTTC
TRBV20-1	NA	TRBJ2-5	few	CSARADGSYF	TGCAGTGCTAGAGCAGACGGGTCGTACTTC
TRBV11-1	NA	TRBJ2-1	few	CASSPWNLGEQFF	TGTGCCAGCAGCCCCTGGAATCTGGGGGAGCAGTTCTTC
TRBV15	NA	TRBJ2-5	NA	CATSTHRAGGTQYF	TGTGCCACCAGCACACACAGGGCGGGCGGGACCCAGTACTTC
TRBV7-9	TRBD1	TRBJ1-2	few	CASSLGDRGRRNYGYTF	TGTGCCAGCAGCTTGGGGGACAGGGGGCGGAGAAACTATGGCTACACCTTC
TRBV5-1	TRBD1	TRBJ2-7	NA	CASSLQGQGAFEQYF	TGCGCCAGCAGCTTGCAGGGACAGGGGGCGTTTGAGCAGTACTTC
TRBV27	NA	TRBJ2-1	few	CASSRGARIDNEQFF	TGTGCCAGCAGCCGGGGCGCGAGGATTGACAATGAGCAGTTCTTC
TRBV11-2	NA	TRBJ2-1	few	CASSPAPRRSNEQFF	TGTGCCAGCAGCCCGGCCCCCCGGAGGTCCAATGAGCAGTTCTTC
TRBV12-5	NA	TRBJ2-1	few	CASGPGGGEQFF	TGTGCTAGTGGCCCAGGGGGGGGGGAGCAGTTCTTC
TRBV20-1	NA	TRBJ2-3	few	CSEGGSGARDTQYF	TGCAGCGAGGGTGGGTCGGGGGCCAGAGATACGCAGTATTTT
TRBV7-6	NA	TRBJ1-6	few	CASSLRRERDNSPLHF	TGTGCCAGCAGCTTAAGGAGGGAGAGGGATAATTCACCCCTCCACTTT
TRBV12-3/TRBV12-4	NA	TRBJ2-3	NA	CASTLGLRADTQYF	TGTGCCAGCACCCTGGGGCTAAGAGCAGATACGCAGTATTTT
TRBV12-3/TRBV12-4	NA	TRBJ1-5	few	CASSLTESAQHF	TGTGCCAGCAGTTTAACGGAGTCGGCCCAGCATTTT
TRBV6-2/TRBV6-3	NA	TRBJ1-5	NA	CASSKEGGNQPQHF	TGTGCCAGCAGTAAGGAGGGGGGAAATCAGCCCCAGCATTTT
TRBV2	TRBD1	TRBJ2-7	NA	CASSEYRGLNFEQYF	TGTGCCAGCAGTGAATACAGGGGGCTTAATTTCGAGCAGTACTTC
TRBV5-1	NA	TRBJ1-6	NA	CASSPMGPDSPLHF	TGCGCCAGCAGCCCCATGGGCCCGGATTCACCCCTCCACTTT